Detailed here is one T cell receptor beta chain. The target antigen is unknown. The data were taken from a study of STAT5B mutations in CD4+ large granular lymphocyte leukemia. On the study more broadly: Healthy donors showed HLA-associated enrichment of the CDR3 'QG' motif. Points from the study as a whole: CD4-sorted patient repertoires seemed more clonal than healthy CD4+ repertoires.

This CDR3 is built from 13 residues. The ends lost 7 bases at V and 7 bases at J; junction bases unmatched: 13. In germline, CDR1 is GTSNPN, CDR2 SVGIG (reference sequence). The method was immunoSEQ multiplex PCR; TCRdb's version includes in-frame clones alone and lacks a portion of them. The sample lists 48,000 or so clones; just over 70% were seen once. This TCR was sampled from a human donor in good health. The specimen was CD4+ T cells from blood buffy coats. The chain uses TRBV30 and TRBJ2-7; 7 bases are shared with TRBD2. The CDR3 sequence: CASTSHMMGEQYF. Here the CDR3 DNA reads TGTGCCTCGACTAGCCATATGATGGGAGAGCAGTACTTC.